The source of this T cell receptor (beta chain) is a study of shared clonotypes between healthy human individuals (dated by TCRdb to 2018 to 2021). As for the study more broadly: A couple of women and three men aged 18 to 49 years were included in the cohort. For each donor, CD4 naive and CD4 memory were each given three plates, CD8 naive was given two plates, and CD8 memory was given one plate. To estimate repertoire size and how much clonotype sharing occurs between individuals, the study deeply sequenced the blood TCR repertoires of five healthy adults. Libraries were prepared and TCR repertoires were sequenced by different laboratories using diverse techniques, in order to increase sequencing depth and limit assay-specific biases. Each donor's leukapheresis produced roughly between roughly 0.85 and 9.5 billion PBMCs. Broader findings and caveats from the paper: About 5% of naive CD4, around 4% of naive CD8, approximately 2.2% of memory CD4, and 0.4% of memory CD8 clonotypes were shared across a few donors. Even with the large sequencing depth, rarefaction of the sorted-subset datasets indicated that sequencing was incomplete. Because the study included a small number of donors, the genetic and exposure-history diversity represented was limited. Compared with non-shared clonotypes, clonotypes shared by all four sorted-subset donors had higher generation probabilities. Based on pairwise subsampling, the degree of clonotype sharing among donors was expected to be affected by sequencing depth. Sampling was limited to blood, and TCR repertoires in tissue likely differ from TCR repertoires in blood. Naive subsets generally had larger estimated clonotype richness than memory subsets did.

Donors were healthy HIV-negative adults with no recently reported acute infections or vaccinations. All donors were Caucasian adults living in Nashville, Tennessee, USA. CD4+ T cells were enriched through magnetic negative selection, after which naive cells were positively selected on CD45RA and the remaining negative fraction served as the memory subset. Blood was obtained by leukapheresis, after which PBMCs were separated by Ficoll-Histopaque density gradient centrifugation and cryopreserved in liquid nitrogen vapor phase. Purity and quantity of every magnetically sorted T cell population were checked by analytical flow cytometry. From each sorted fraction, genomic DNA was isolated and quantified by UV absorbance on a Nanodrop 2000c. V is reduced by 4 bases and J by 4 bases, leaving a spacing of 14 bases between them. From the cysteine through the phenylalanine, the CDR3 covers 14 amino acids. Only the CDR3 DNA is retained, 42 bases long and in frame from the first base. The germline V gene supplies CDR1 SQVTM and CDR2 ANQGSEA.

A word on this clone: Its binding antigen is unknown. No much larger clone exists at a distance of one base, and base qualities are not known.

Using the deep immunoSEQ assay, multiplex PCR amplified TCR CDR3 regions from genomic DNA. Genomic DNA extracted from each cell subset was distributed evenly over all wells of several immunoSEQ 96-well plates, and each plate served as one replicate. Each replicate PCR for sorted subsets received approximately 220 ng genomic DNA, equal to about 30,000 T cell genomes. Purified libraries were measured with a Qubit 3.0 fluorometer, size-checked on a Bioanalyzer 2100, and measured again with the KAPA Library Quantification kit. Every immunoSEQ 96-well plate was sequenced on a dedicated single-read 150-cycle Illumina NextSeq 550 flow cell. As for the authors' bioinformatics: Because the immunoSEQ output held only junctional sequences and lacked quality scores, the filtering could not match the filtering applied to full-length reads. To assign V/J genes and CDR3, sequences were annotated against IMGT germline references using PyIR, a Python wrapper for IgBLAST v1.9. Reads were removed for weak V/J assignments (E-value above 1e-6), missing CDR3, stop codons, out-of-frame junctions, or ambiguous translated residues. V3J clonotypes were defined as sequences sharing the same inferred V gene, J gene, and CDR3 amino acid sequence. To compute the percentage overlap between repertoires, the number of shared unique clonotypes was divided by the size of the smaller repertoire. RTK rarefaction, the Chao1 estimator, and Recon v2.1 estimates of unobserved clonotypes were used to assess repertoire richness. Generation probabilities for all TCRbeta clonotypes obtained by the gDNA method from several donors were computed using OLGA. The table was pulled from immuneACCESS by TCRdb, which kept in-frame rearrangements only. Such tables lose some clones; where checked, under half of the loss comes from unresolved V genes, and the rest has no known cause. The V and J calls and the clone size are those of that table, but D and trimming were determined from the DNA. This sample comprises more than 1.2 million clones, just under 99% of them detected only once. The ten most abundant clones make up approximately 0.38% of the sample.

The chain couples TRBV29-1 to TRBJ2-1, with TRBD1 tentatively as D gene (6 bases match). Sequenced material: naive CD4+ T cells sorted from blood. The cell subset or site label, read with the paper, signifies: CD45RA+ positively selected. This sequence originates from a man aged 30 to 39 in good health. The nucleotide sequence reads TGCAGCGTTGTCGAGCAGGGGAGATACAATGAGCAGTTCTTC. It codes for CSVVEQGRYNEQFF.